Below are 20 T cell receptor beta chains sequenced from a single sample in a study of blood T cell repertoires in COVID-19. Profiled with immunoSEQ multiplex PCR; TCRdb holds only in-frame clones, not every one. The sample carries 300,000 to 350,000 clones, over 70% recorded once. The sequenced material came from peripheral blood. These receptors were collected from a woman aged 45 to 65 with COVID-19, enrolled during active disease.

The gene calls are TRBV7-9 and TRBJ1-1; no firm D call. CDR1 and CDR2 from the germline V gene are SEHNR and FQNEAQ (reference sequence). The ends were cut back, 2 bases at V and 0 bases at J, with 10 bases in the middle. This CDR3 has 15 amino acids. In DNA, the CDR3 is TGTGCCAGCAGCTTATTTGCTCGGGTGAACACTGAAGCTTTCTTT. This gives the protein CASSLFARVNTEAFF.

This chain links TRBV30 with TRBJ1-6; D remains ambiguous. Germline CDR1 is GTSNPN and CDR2 is SVGIG (reference sequence). The CDR3 has 15 residues. V lost 5 bases to trimming and J lost 2 bases, with 13 bases between them. In nucleotides, the CDR3 is TGTGCCTGGCTGAAGGAACAGACCTATAATTCACCCCTCCACTTT. Its translation is CAWLKEQTYNSPLHF.

There are a few counts of this clone. This CDR3 is CASLQGPNQPQHF. CDR3 bases: TGTGCCAGCCTACAGGGCCCCAATCAGCCCCAGCATTTT. The V call is TRBV6-5, the J call TRBJ1-5, with a tentative D call TRBD1 (6 bases). The CDR3 contains 13 residues. Germline assignment: CDR1 MNHEY and CDR2 SVGAGI. V lost 8 bases and J lost 3, with 11 bases in between.

The chain has TRBV27 and TRBJ1-2, with TRBD1 as a possible D gene (5 bases). In germline, CDR1 is MNHEY, CDR2 SMNVEV (reference sequence). Trimming stripped 5 bases from V and 4 bases from J, with 20 bases between. The CDR3 runs 16 residues. DNA for the CDR3: TGTGCCAGCAGTCCGGAGGGGCCGGGTTGGGGCTATGGCTACACCTTC. Translation gives CASSPEGPGWGYGYTF.

V is TRBV27 and J is TRBJ2-1, with D possibly TRBD2 on 6 matching bases. Germline lookup yields CDR1 MNHEY and CDR2 SMNVEV (reference sequence). V gave up 2 bases and J gave up 2 bases, with 13 bases separating them. The CDR3 is 16 residues long. The CDR3 loop reads CASSLAMGGAYNEQFF. The CDR3 DNA sequence: TGTGCCAGCAGTTTAGCGATGGGGGGAGCCTACAATGAGCAGTTCTTC.

The J gene is TRBJ2-2, the V gene TRBV30; D might be TRBD2 (5 bases). V was clipped by 3 bases and J by 4 bases, with 18 bases between them. Germline V lookup: CDR1 GTSNPN, CDR2 SVGIG (reference sequence). CDR3 size: 16 residues. As DNA, the CDR3 is TGTGCCTGGAGCCCGGGATCACCCCCGAGCACCGGGGAGCTGTTTTTT. The encoded protein is CAWSPGSPPSTGELFF.

The CDR3 sequence: CASREHGTSGRSSYEQYF. The CDR3 bases are TGTGCCAGCAGGGAACATGGGACTAGCGGAAGGAGCTCCTACGAGCAGTACTTC. V is TRBV28 and J is TRBJ2-7; 11 nucleotides align to TRBD2. Germline values: CDR1 MDHEN, CDR2 SYDVKM. The CDR3 spans 18 residues. Trimming at V came to 6 bases and at J to 0 bases, leaving 13 bases not matched to a gene.

The rearrangement joins TRBV19 to TRBJ2-7, with TRBD1 matching over 8 bases. The CDR3 sequence is 13 residues long. V was clipped by 3 bases and J by 6 bases; unmatched bases: 4. From germline, CDR1 is LNHDA and CDR2 SQIVND (reference sequence). The CDR3 DNA follows: TGTGCCAGTAGTATTGGGACAGGCTCCGAGCAGTACTTC. This sequence encodes CASSIGTGSEQYF.

This clone was counted once. A read error may produce the germline difference seen at one junction end. The chain links TRBV6-1 to TRBJ2-5; a weak D match, TRBD2 (5 bases). Germline V gene data show CDR1 as MNHNS and CDR2 as SASEGT. The CDR3 sequence is 13 residues long. In nucleotides, the CDR3 is TGTGCCAGCAGTAAAGCGGCAGGCGAGACCCAGTACTTC. Amino acid sequence: CASSKAAGETQYF.

J is TRBJ1-2 and V is TRBV24-1, with D possibly TRBD1 on 6 matching bases. Trimming pared 1 base from V and 0 bases from J, leaving 8 bases between. This CDR3 spans 15 amino acids. Germline CDR1 reads KGHDR; CDR2 reads SFDVKD. The CDR3 bases are TGTGCCACCAGTGATTTTACAGGGCCTAACTATGGCTACACCTTC. Its translation: CATSDFTGPNYGYTF.

This chain connects TRBV3-1 (or the pseudogene TRBV3-2) to TRBJ2-2, with 10 bases matching TRBD2. Germline CDR1 is LGHDT and CDR2 is YNNKEL (reference sequence). The length of the CDR3 is 14 residues. V was clipped by 10 bases and J by 0 bases; unmatched bases: 2. As DNA, the CDR3 is TGTGCCACCCTAGCGGGAGCGAACACCGGGGAGCTGTTTTTT. This encodes CATLAGANTGELFF.

This clone was seen once. The V and J genes are TRBV4-2 and TRBJ1-2; 8 bases align to TRBD1. With V trimmed by 3 bases and J by 4 bases, 4 bases remained unmatched. The length of the CDR3 is 14 residues. Per germline, CDR1 LGHNA and CDR2 YNFKEQ. This chain's CDR3 is CASSQPGQGYGYTF. The CDR3 DNA reads TGTGCCAGCAGCCAGCCAGGACAGGGCTATGGCTACACCTTC.

The V gene is TRBV19, the J gene TRBJ2-3; D remains ambiguous. Trimming pared 0 bases from V and 6 bases from J, leaving 16 bases between. Germline V gene lookup returns CDR1 LNHDA and CDR2 SQIVND (reference sequence). The CDR3 extends over 16 amino acids. DNA for the CDR3: TGTGCCAGTAGTATAGATAACTCCCGGCGGAGCGATACGCAGTATTTT. Residues: CASSIDNSRRSDTQYF.

This chain connects TRBV7-2 to TRBJ1-3, with D tentatively TRBD1 (6 bases). The CDR3 sequence is 15 residues long. The V and J ends lost 3 bases and 2 bases respectively, with 11 bases between them. The germline CDR1 and CDR2 sequences are SGHTA and FQGNSA. CDR3 DNA: TGTGCCAGCAGCTTTCAAGGGGGTCCTGGAAACACCATATATTTT. Encoded protein: CASSFQGGPGNTIYF.

This chain connects TRBV5-1 to TRBJ1-4, with 8 bases fitting TRBD1. CDR1 SGHRS and CDR2 YFSETQ come from the germline V gene. After removal of 1 base from V and 8 bases from J, the junction contained 7 bases not matched to a gene. The CDR3 runs 15 residues. In DNA, the CDR3 is TGCGCCAGCAGCTTGACCCAGGGGGCTCGGGAAAAACTGTTTTTT. This gives the protein CASSLTQGAREKLFF.

The chain employs TRBV9 and TRBJ2-7, with a weak D call TRBD1 (6 bases). CDR1 SGDLS and CDR2 YYNGEE come from the germline V gene. Trimming stripped 2 bases from V and 2 bases from J, with 8 bases between. CDR3 length equals 13 residues. Here the CDR3 reads CASSVRDTYEQYF. For the CDR3, the DNA is TGTGCCAGCAGCGTCCGGGACACCTACGAGCAGTACTTC.

V usage is TRBV5-1 and J usage is TRBJ2-7, with 8 bases fitting TRBD1. From germline, CDR1 is SGHRS and CDR2 YFSETQ. The CDR3 has 15 amino acids. V shed 0 bases, J shed 5 bases, and the junction held 7 bases outside the gene matches. This CDR3 reads CASSLAPGQGHEQYF. The DNA of the CDR3 is TGCGCCAGCAGCTTGGCCCCAGGACAGGGCCACGAGCAGTACTTC.

The rearrangement uses TRBV3-1 (or the pseudogene TRBV3-2) and TRBJ2-5; weak D call: TRBD2 (5 bases). V was shortened by 4 bases and J by 4 bases, with 16 bases between the two germline ends. The CDR3 spans 15 residues. Germline lookup yields CDR1 LGHDT and CDR2 YNNKEL (reference sequence). The CDR3 here is CASSPSSPAGETQYF. As DNA, the CDR3 is TGTGCCAGCAGCCCTTCAAGCCCTGCGGGAGAGACCCAGTACTTC.

The chain's CDR3 is CASSPGMGLAGLTGELFF. The CDR3 DNA reads as TGTGCCAGCAGCCCGGGTATGGGACTAGCGGGATTAACCGGGGAGCTGTTTTTT. The rearrangement uses TRBV7-2 and TRBJ2-2; TRBD2 aligns across 13 bases. The CDR3 is 18 residues long. Losses at the gene ends were 5 bases for V and 5 bases for J; bases not matched to a gene: 11. Germline CDR1 is SGHTA and CDR2 is FQGNSA.

The J gene is TRBJ2-7, the V gene TRBV4-1; 11 bases match TRBD2. V lost 1 base to trimming and J lost 5 bases; unmatched junction nucleotides: 4. Looked up from germline, CDR1 is MGHRA and CDR2 is YSYEKL. The CDR3 totals 15 residues. CDR3 DNA: TGCGCCAGCAGCCAAGCCCTAGCGGGGGGCGACGAGCAGTACTTC. Amino acids: CASSQALAGGDEQYF.